The entry below gives a single T cell receptor beta chain sequence along with its context. Trimming pared 0 bases from V and 7 bases from J, leaving 18 bases between. The CDR3 is made up of 16 amino acids. Per the germline V gene, CDR1 is MNHNY and CDR2 is SVGAGI (reference sequence). This entry is derived from a study of blood T cell repertoires in COVID-19. Study at large: Whether acute or convalescent, the COVID-19 samples came from the United States, Italy and Spain. The analysed material was cDNA or gDNA that came from T cells, B-cell-depleted T cells, or PBMCs.

Study processing details: Estimation of nucleated cell counts relied on the amplification of reference gene primers. The repertoire was sequenced with immunoSEQ multiplex PCR; TCRdb's copy has only in-frame clones and lacks some. D and trimming were read from the DNA, whereas the V and J calls and clone size are those reported in that table. The sample contains around 170,000 clones, roughly 77% of which appear only once. Sequenced sample: peripheral blood. The TCR comes from a man aged 70-80 years with active or convalescent COVID-19. This chain joins TRBV6-6 and TRBJ1-2; D gene uncertain. DNA of the CDR3: TGTGCCAGCAGTTACTCCGGTTCCTCAGCGGATCTTGGCTACACCTTC. Amino acid sequence: CASSYSGSSADLGYTF.